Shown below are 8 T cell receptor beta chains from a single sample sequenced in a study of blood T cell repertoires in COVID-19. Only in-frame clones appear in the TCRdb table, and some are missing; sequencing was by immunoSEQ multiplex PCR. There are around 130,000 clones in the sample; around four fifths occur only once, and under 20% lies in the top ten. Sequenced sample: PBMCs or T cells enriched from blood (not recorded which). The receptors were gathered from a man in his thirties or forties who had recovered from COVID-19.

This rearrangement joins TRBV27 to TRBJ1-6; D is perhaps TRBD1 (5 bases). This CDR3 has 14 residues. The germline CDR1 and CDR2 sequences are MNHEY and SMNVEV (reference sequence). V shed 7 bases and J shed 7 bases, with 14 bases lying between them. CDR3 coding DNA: TGTGCCAGCACTCTGAGGGGAGGGAATTCACCCCTCCACTTT. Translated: CASTLRGGNSPLHF.

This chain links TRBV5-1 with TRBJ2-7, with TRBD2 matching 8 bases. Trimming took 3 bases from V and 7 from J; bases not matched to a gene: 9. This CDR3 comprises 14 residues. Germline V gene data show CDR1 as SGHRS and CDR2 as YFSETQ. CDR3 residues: CASSSGLVPGEQYF. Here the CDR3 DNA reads TGCGCCAGCAGCTCGGGACTAGTCCCTGGAGAGCAGTACTTC.

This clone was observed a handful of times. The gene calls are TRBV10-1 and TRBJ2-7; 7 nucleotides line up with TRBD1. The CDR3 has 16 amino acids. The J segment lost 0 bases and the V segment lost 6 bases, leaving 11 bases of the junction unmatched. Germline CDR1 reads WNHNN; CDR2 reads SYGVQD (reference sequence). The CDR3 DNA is TGCGCCAGCAGCCCATACAGGGGAGTTTCCTCCTACGAGCAGTACTTC. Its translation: CASSPYRGVSSYEQYF.

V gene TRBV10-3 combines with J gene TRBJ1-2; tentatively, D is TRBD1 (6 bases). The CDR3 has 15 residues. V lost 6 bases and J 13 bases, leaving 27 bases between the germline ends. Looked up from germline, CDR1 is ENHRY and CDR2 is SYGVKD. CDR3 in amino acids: CAIRTEQGSFSGCTF. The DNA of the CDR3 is TGTGCCATCAGGACGGAACAGGGAAGTTTCTCGGGTTGCACCTTC.

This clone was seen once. The CDR3 sequence: CASSLARGAKNIQYF. The CDR3, as DNA: TGTGCCAGCAGCTTAGCCCGCGGAGCCAAAAACATTCAGTACTTC. V usage is TRBV7-3 and J usage is TRBJ2-4; D not resolved. The CDR3 covers 15 residues. Germline loops: CDR1 SGHTA, CDR2 FQGTGA. V shed 2 bases and J shed 0 bases, with 8 bases lying between them.

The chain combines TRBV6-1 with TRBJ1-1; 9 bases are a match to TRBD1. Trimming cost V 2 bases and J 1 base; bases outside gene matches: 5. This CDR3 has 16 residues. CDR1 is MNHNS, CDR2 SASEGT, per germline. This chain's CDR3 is CASSEQPGQGNTEAFF. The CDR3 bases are TGTGCCAGCAGTGAACAGCCGGGACAGGGGAACACTGAAGCTTTCTTT.

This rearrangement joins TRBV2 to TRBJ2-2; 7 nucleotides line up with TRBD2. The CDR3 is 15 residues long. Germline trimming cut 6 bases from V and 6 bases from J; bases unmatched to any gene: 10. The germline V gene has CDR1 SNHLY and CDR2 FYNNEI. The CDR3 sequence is CASRESGITPGELFF. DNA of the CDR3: TGTGCCAGCAGGGAGAGCGGGATAACCCCCGGGGAGCTGTTTTTT.

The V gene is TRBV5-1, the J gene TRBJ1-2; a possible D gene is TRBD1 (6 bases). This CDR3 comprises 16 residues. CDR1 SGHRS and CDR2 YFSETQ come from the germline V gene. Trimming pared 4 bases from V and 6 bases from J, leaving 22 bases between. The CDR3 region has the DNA TGCGCCAGCAGCGTAAAAACCTTAACAGGGACCGATGGCTACACCTTC. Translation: CASSVKTLTGTDGYTF.